The rows below give T cell receptor beta chains drawn from one sample of a study of spatial heterogeneity in lung cancer. TCRdb fed the 5' RACE reads into MiXCR, producing one record per CDR3 protein. The sample has some 50,000 distinct CDR3 sequences, 7.6% seen once. The sample here was PBMCs, taken at surgery. These receptors were collected from a female donor with early-stage non-small cell lung cancer. Both conserved end residues are trimmed from each CDR3. The order of the fields is D gene, V gene, CDR3 protein. A D gene is named only where the DNA matches it firmly.

>NA|TRBV6-2/TRBV6-3
ASSRGDTQY
>TRBD1|TRBV6-1
ARQGKYEQY
>NA|TRBV12-3/TRBV12-4
ASSTPTNYGYT
>TRBD1|TRBV6-6
ASSATGDGYT
>TRBD1|TRBV12-3/TRBV12-4
ASRAGGVSYEQY
>NA|TRBV3-1
ASSQDRTYQEAF
>TRBD1|TRBV15
ATSDRAIEKLF
>TRBD1|TRBV7-2
ASSLVGTGSYEQY
>NA|TRBV13
ASSLAGRDYEQY
>NA|TRBV4-1
ASSQESNNEQF
>NA|TRBV10-3
AISATDSPWGEKLF
>TRBD1|TRBV12-3/TRBV12-4
ASRDRGRSEPQH
>NA|TRBV9
ASSVGSIAELF
>NA|TRBV4-2
ASSQAERGAGYT
>TRBD1|TRBV6-2/TRBV6-3
ASSRDRGNLYEQY
>TRBD1|TRBV12-3/TRBV12-4
ASSKTGVSNQPQH
>NA|TRBV4-2
ASSQGDSSYGSEQF
>NA|TRBV6-5
ASCPGAFRNTIY